The clone carrying this T cell receptor (beta chain) was seen only a few times. Only in-frame clones appear in the TCRdb table, and some are missing; sequencing was by immunoSEQ multiplex PCR. Of fewer than 20,000 clones in the sample, 33% were seen once. The source of the sample is a study of graft-versus-host responses after intestinal transplantation. At the level of the study: Induction with anti-thymocyte globulin, then tacrolimus and steroids for around three years, was given to all recipients. Study-wide results and caveats: Across patients carrying graft-donor T cell macrochimerism, allografts held high graft-versus-host to host-versus-graft clonal ratios.

Germline CDR1 SGHTA, CDR2 FQGNSA. CDR3 size: 15 residues. V was cut by 5 bases and J by 0 bases, with 13 bases left in between. After the reaction, proliferating CFSE-low CD3+CD4+ and CD3+CD8+ responders were sorted. The clonotype originates from a human patient who received an intestinal transplant. Source: alloreactive CD4+ T cells from a mixed lymphocyte reaction culture, taken before intestinal transplant. The subset denotes: CFSE-low proliferating T cells sorted from roughly six-day pre-transplant mixed lymphocyte reaction (GvH or HvG direction). The V and J genes are TRBV7-2 and TRBJ1-2; tentatively, D is TRBD1 (6 bases). CDR3 residues: CASSESYRANYGYTF. The CDR3 DNA reads as TGTGCCAGCAGCGAGAGTTACAGGGCTAACTATGGCTACACCTTC.